This TCR beta chain comes out of a study of T cells after yellow fever vaccination. TCRdb re-called the 5' RACE reads with MiXCR, one entry per CDR3 protein. The sample shows 550,000 or so distinct CDR3 sequences, about 19% of them seen only once. Germline V gene data show CDR1 as SNHLY and CDR2 as FYNNEI. CDR3 size: 14 residues. V gave up 2 bases and J gave up 5 bases, with 10 bases separating them. The TCR sequence derives from a young man who received the YFV17D yellow fever vaccine. The chain is built from TRBV2 and TRBJ2-1; possibly TRBD2 for D (6 bases). The sample was PBMCs, taken 15 days after the yellow fever booster vaccination. The CDR3 region has the DNA TGTGCCAGCAGTGAATGGCGGGACGACAATGAGCAGTTCTTC. Residues: CASSEWRDDNEQFF.